These T cell receptor beta chains were read from a single sample in a study of Ad26.COV2.S vaccination and SARS-CoV-2 variants. TCRdb keeps only in-frame clones here, not all; method: immunoSEQ multiplex PCR. Among 350,000 to 500,000 clones listed, approximately 89% were seen once. Sequences were derived from peripheral blood, sampled in a trial of Ad26.COV2.S vaccine versus placebo. These receptors all come from a person between 18 and 59 years old who received the Ad26.COV2.S COVID-19 vaccine or a placebo. Both conserved end residues are part of each CDR3. The D gene is left open where the match is weak. Size is omitted from some rows. Given values are once, few, many or a class for expanded clones.

clone size	V gene	J gene	D gene	CDR3 DNA	CDR3 protein
once	TRBV19	TRBJ2-7	NA	TGTGCCAGTAGTATAGGGTGGGGCCATCGGGAGCAGTACTTC	CASSIGWGHREQYF
NA	TRBV5-4	TRBJ1-2	NA	TGTGCCAGCATTAACGGCCAGAGGGACTATGGCTACACCTTC	CASINGQRDYGYTF
NA	TRBV15	TRBJ1-3	NA	TGTGCCACCAGCAGAGATCTAGGCAGATACGACTCTGGAAACACCATATATTTT	CATSRDLGRYDSGNTIYF
NA	TRBV28	TRBJ2-7	NA	TGTGCCAGCAGTTTAAGCCTAGTGGTACTCACCTACGAGCAGTACTTC	CASSLSLVVLTYEQYF
NA	TRBV5-1	TRBJ1-2	NA	TGCGCCAGCAGCTTGGATAGGGGGGGCTACACCTTC	CASSLDRGGYTF
NA	TRBV9	TRBJ2-3	NA	TGTGCCAGCAGCGTTTCCGGGGGAAGCACAGATACGCAGTATTTT	CASSVSGGSTDTQYF
NA	TRBV5-5	TRBJ1-1	NA	TGTGCCAGCCTTACGAGGGGGGGATCCACTGAAGCTTTCTTT	CASLTRGGSTEAFF
NA	TRBV11-2	TRBJ1-2	NA	TGTGCCAGCAGCTCACGGCCCACCCACCCGGGCTACACCTTC	CASSSRPTHPGYTF
NA	TRBV4-3	TRBJ2-5	TRBD1	TGCGCCAGCAGCCAAGATCGACAGGGGGCAGGAGAGACCCAGTACTTC	CASSQDRQGAGETQYF
once	TRBV5-4	TRBJ1-1	NA	TGTGCCAGCTGGGTCGCGGGGAAGAACACTGAAGCTTTCTTT	CASWVAGKNTEAFF
NA	TRBV19	TRBJ1-4	TRBD1	TGTGCCAGTAGTCCCTTCCCAGCGCGGACAGGTGGAAGAGAAAAACTGTTTTTT	CASSPFPARTGGREKLFF
once	TRBV4-3	TRBJ2-3	NA	TGCGCCAGCAGCCCCCGTCCGGCTAGGCCAGATACGCAGTATTTT	CASSPRPARPDTQYF
NA	TRBV5-1	TRBJ2-2	NA	TGCGCCAGCACCGCAGTGGTCTCCGGGGAGCTGTTTTTT	CASTAVVSGELFF
NA	TRBV6-2/TRBV6-3	TRBJ1-5	NA	TGTGCCAGCAGTTACCGGGCGGCTACCCAGAATCAGCCCCAGCATTTT	CASSYRAATQNQPQHF
NA	TRBV14	TRBJ1-4	NA	TGTGCCAGCAGCCTTTATTCCTATAATGAAAAACTGTTTTTT	CASSLYSYNEKLFF
once	TRBV4-2	TRBJ2-3	TRBD2	TGTGCCAGCAGCCAAGAGGGAGGGCCTCCGGGGGGCACAGATACGCAGTATTTT	CASSQEGGPPGGTDTQYF
NA	TRBV30	TRBJ2-5	NA	TGTGCCTGGGAGATGGGGGGAGAGACCCAGTACTTC	CAWEMGGETQYF
NA	TRBV6-6	TRBJ2-7	NA	TGTGCCAGCAGCCTACATGAAGAGCAGTACTTC	CASSLHEEQYF
NA	TRBV4-2	TRBJ2-3	TRBD1	TGTGCCAGCAGCCAAGGCACAGGGGGCTACCCAGATACGCAGTATTTT	CASSQGTGGYPDTQYF
NA	TRBV9	TRBJ1-6	TRBD1	TGTGCCAGCAGCGTAGCCGGGACAGGAGGGTCACCCCTCCACTTT	CASSVAGTGGSPLHF
NA	TRBV5-8	TRBJ2-3	TRBD2	TGTGCCAGCAGCTTGTTACGGGGGGGCGCGGATACGCAGTATTTT	CASSLLRGGADTQYF
once	TRBV7-2	TRBJ1-6	TRBD1	TGTGCCAGCAGCTCTCGACAGGGGGTTGTTTCACCCCTCCACTTT	CASSSRQGVVSPLHF
NA	TRBV7-2	TRBJ2-1	TRBD2	TGTGCCAGCAGCTTCCTAGCGGGGGGCGGAGTCTACAATGAGCAGTTCTTC	CASSFLAGGGVYNEQFF
NA	TRBV15	TRBJ1-2	NA	TGTGCCACCAGCAATGAGTTCAGAGGGAACTATGGCTACACCTTC	CATSNEFRGNYGYTF
NA	TRBV6-5	TRBJ2-4	NA	TGTGCCAGCAGTTACGGACCTGCATCTCACATTCAGTACTTC	CASSYGPASHIQYF
NA	TRBV7-8	TRBJ1-1	NA	TGTGCCAGCAGCTTAGCGGATTTAAGGGGCACTGAAGCTTTCTTT	CASSLADLRGTEAFF
NA	TRBV5-1	TRBJ2-1	TRBD2	TGCGCCAGCAGCTTTACTAGCGGGAACTACAATGAGCAGTTCTTC	CASSFTSGNYNEQFF
NA	TRBV19	TRBJ2-3	NA	TGTGCCAGTAGCACCGCCTACTCAGCGAGCGTCACAGATACGCAGTATTTT	CASSTAYSASVTDTQYF
NA	TRBV5-1	TRBJ1-1	NA	TGCGCCAGCAGCTTGTATTCGGGGGGTACTGAAGCTTTCTTT	CASSLYSGGTEAFF
NA	TRBV19	TRBJ1-2	NA	TGTGCCAGTAGTATAGAGTACGACGGCTATGGCTACACCTTC	CASSIEYDGYGYTF
NA	TRBV27	TRBJ2-2	NA	TGTGCCAGCAGTTTCCGGGATACAAGTTGGACCGGGGAGCTGTTTTTT	CASSFRDTSWTGELFF
NA	TRBV7-2	TRBJ1-2	TRBD1	TGTGCCAGCAGCTACCGACAGGGGCGCGGGGACTATGGCTACACCTTC	CASSYRQGRGDYGYTF
NA	TRBV28	TRBJ1-2	NA	TGTGCCAGCAATCCCCGCGGCTTTTCCTACACCTTC	CASNPRGFSYTF
NA	TRBV7-3	TRBJ2-1	NA	TGTGCCAGCAGCTTGGCGTCCGGGAACAATGAGCAGTTCTTC	CASSLASGNNEQFF
NA	TRBV18	TRBJ2-3	NA	TGTGCCAGCTCACCACAGGTCCCAGATACGCAGTATTTT	CASSPQVPDTQYF
NA	TRBV11-2	TRBJ2-5	NA	TGTGCCAGCAGCTTAGGACCGGGGACCCAGTACTTC	CASSLGPGTQYF
NA	TRBV18	TRBJ2-3	TRBD2	TGTGCCAGCTCACCACCGAGGACTAGCGGGAGCTCTTGGAGGGATACGCAGTATTTT	CASSPPRTSGSSWRDTQYF
once	TRBV2	TRBJ1-2	NA	TGTGCCAGCAGTGTGTCCCCAGGGATAAATGGCTACACCTTC	CASSVSPGINGYTF
NA	TRBV7-9	TRBJ2-1	NA	TGTGCCAGCAGCCCCCAGCTATTTGAGCAGTTCTTC	CASSPQLFEQFF
NA	TRBV7-2	TRBJ2-7	NA	TGTGCCAGCAGCCACAGGGGAGGGAGCTCCTACGAGCAGTACTTC	CASSHRGGSSYEQYF